This T cell receptor (beta chain) comes out of a study of human T cells and chemical hapten exposure (dated by TCRdb to 2020 to 2022). About the investigation overall: For sensitization, 2% DPC in acetone was applied to a roughly 2 cm by roughly 2 cm area of upper inner arm skin. Weekly therapeutic DPC doses were additionally applied to the scalp of patients throughout the approximately 24-week study period. Libraries were combined into a pool for sequencing, and differences in TCR yield between samples came mainly from small differences in library volumes within the pool. The patient cohort, mostly female, included alopecia areata with under or over 50% scalp involvement, alopecia totalis and alopecia universalis. Blood samples were taken from patients before sensitization (week 0) and then at 2, 6 and about 24 weeks after DPC sensitization. The study tracked peripheral blood TCR repertoire changes in vivo during primary and secondary sensitization to the hapten diphenylcyclopropenone (DPC) in alopecia patients. Twenty-nine alopecia patients gave blood for TCR sequencing at one to four time points (pre-sensitization, 2, 6 and 24 weeks). Patch tests used Finn chambers with 0.01% DPC on the upper back, scored after 6 days by International Contact Dermatitis Research Group standards.

Sample time point, as interpreted from the label and publication: patch test 2, 6 weeks after DPC sensitization. Reading the label with the study, this specimen's treatment or condition is: therapeutic diphenylcyclopropenone sensitization with weekly scalp DPC. At every patch-test visit, the blood draw took place before the patch test was put on. Patients were eligible if aged 18 to 70, diagnosed with alopecia and judged suitable for DPC therapy, and pregnant patients were excluded. Total RNA was isolated from unfractionated whole blood collected in Tempus Blood RNA tubes. Taken from cysteine to phenylalanine, the CDR3 has 16 residues. Of all the DNA, just the CDR3 is kept, 48 bases in frame from base 1. CDR1 and CDR2 are read off the germline V gene as SGHDN and FVKESK. The germline V and J ends show losses of 4 bases and 1 base respectively, and no gene match explains 6 bases of the junction. Summary of the overall study and its limitations: Because all patients had alopecia, a presumed autoimmune disease, the immune response of the patients might differ from that of healthy individuals. A positive correlation was found between the number of PT1 expanded TCRs and patch test score, with significance reached at thresholds 8, 16 and 32 but not 4. After repeated subsampling, the strength of the expansion versus patch-test correlation and the threshold at which it became significant changed. Significantly more large CDR3 similarity clusters were formed by expanded TCRs than by pre-sensitization or healthy control sets, consistent with antigen-driven responses. DPC sensitization did not change how many TCRs were above 1 in 1000 frequency, and no evidence was found of alterations in global repertoire structure.

This clonotype was counted between two and nine times. This receptor's antigen is unknown. It has no much larger one-base neighbor in the sample; base qualities were not kept. Library creation used RACE. Reads for this sample came from a NextSeq 500. Library preparation attached unique molecular identifiers to individual cDNA molecules for quantitative, reproducible TCR counting. For every blood RNA sample, sequencing covered both the TCR alpha and TCR beta chains. In the authors' own workflow: The median number of TCRs per sample was around 96,000, ranging from about 20,000 to 750,000. V, J and CDR3 annotation of the TCR reads was performed with the Decombinator software suite. Every sample was subsampled to the same number of TCRs (28,000) for the PS versus PT1 abundance plots. TCRs were defined as expanded if absent before sensitization and observed at least eight times at the 2-week time point. In TCRdb, the public reads were trimmed at Q25 with fastp and aligned with MiXCR, with productive beta chains retained. When rows share a CDR3 protein, they turn into one entry using the most common DNA and genes. The V and J calls and clone size are TCRdb's, not the authors'. The sample yields about 100,000 distinct CDR3 sequences; over 9.5% were counted once. The ten largest clonotypes hold 2.5% to 4% of the sample.

Sequencing used whole blood, obtained in connection with sensitization to the hapten diphenylcyclopropenone (DPC). This sequence originates from a woman in her thirties or forties with alopecia areata. Some clones in this sample may be carry-over from other donors' samples. In this chain, TRBV14 is recombined with TRBJ2-1; 8 bases in between match TRBD1. The DNA is as follows: TGTGCCAGCAGCCTGACAGGGGAACCTTCCTACAATGAGCAGTTCTTC. The resulting protein is CASSLTGEPSYNEQFF.